What follows describes a single T cell receptor beta chain. Its antigen is undetermined. The method was immunoSEQ multiplex PCR; TCRdb's version includes in-frame clones alone and lacks a portion of them. The data contain approximately 93,000 clones, 89% of them singletons. The data belong to a study of T cell responses to AZD1222 COVID-19 vaccine. Findings of the study overall: Repertoires were collected only later (after the peak T cell response had occurred). Recipients of AZD1222 seropositive at baseline numbered only 6 or 7.

The CDR3 contains 15 residues. The V end was cut by 4 bases, the J end by 0 bases, with 10 bases between. Per the germline V gene, CDR1 is LNHDA and CDR2 is SQIVND (reference sequence). Samples with a second dose at about 4 or about 12 weeks were pooled together. This sequence joins TRBV19 and TRBJ1-3; D is undetermined. The sample was peripheral blood, taken 28 days after the second AZD1222 dose. The TCR was taken from an adult who received the AZD1222 COVID-19 vaccine. CDR3 sequence reads: CASSRPGNSGNTIYF. The CDR3 DNA reads as TGTGCCAGTAGTAGGCCCGGGAACTCTGGAAACACCATATATTTT. The whole variable domain, remainder taken from reference TRBV19 and TRBJ1-3, is DGGITQSPKYLFRKEGQNVTLSCEQNLNHDAMYWYRQDPGQGLRLIYYSQIVNDFQKGDIAEGYSVSREKKESFPLTVTSAQKNPTAFYLCASSRPGNSGNTIYFGEGSWLTVV.